This T cell receptor (beta chain) was recovered during a study of blood T cells in healthy people across ages. Study-wide results and limits: Measured against age, TCR beta diversity per million T cells decreased in a roughly linear manner.

Russia was home to the donors, healthy Caucasian individuals aged about 6 to 90. Total RNA, at least 5 micrograms per sample, was extracted from PBMCs. This clonotype was picked up a small number of times. Antigen specificity is unknown. The V gene's germline CDR1 is LGHNA and CDR2 YNFKEQ. The CDR3 is made up of 15 amino acids. The V gene lost 0 bases and the J gene lost 5 bases, with 11 bases spanning the gap. Next came a second PCR, run for roughly 6 to 11 cycles, which used a sample-barcoded 5' primer along with a J-beta primer mix. In TCRdb, the 5' RACE reads were re-called with MiXCR into one record per CDR3 protein. The table includes about 800,000 distinct CDR3 sequences, about 42% detected once.

The receptor was isolated from a man aged 80 or over in good health. This chain joins TRBV4-2 and TRBJ1-5; D might be TRBD1 (5 bases). The sequencing sample was made of blood. The DNA for the CDR3 is TGTGCCAGCAGCCAAGATCTCAGGGAGGATCAGCCCCAGCATTTT. Translated, it gives CASSQDLREDQPQHF.